Below, 27 T cell receptor beta chains from the same sample are listed, as sequenced in a study of T cells after yellow fever vaccination. TCRdb reprocessed the 5' RACE reads with MiXCR, giving one entry per CDR3 protein. Found here are some 320,000 distinct CDR3 sequences, 3.5% to 4.5% of them singletons; the top ten hold 19%. Here the sequenced sample was PBMCs, taken 15 days after the yellow fever booster vaccination. Every receptor here comes from a young man who received the YFV17D yellow fever vaccine.

In its sample, this clonotype was seen a few times. The rearrangement links TRBV6-5 to TRBJ1-5, with D unclear. Between the trimmed V and J ends, which lost 6 bases and 4 bases, there was a span of 10 bases. This CDR3 has 13 residues. CDR1 is MNHEY, CDR2 SVGAGI, per germline. CDR3 loop: CASRRVSNQPQHF. In DNA, the CDR3 is TGTGCCAGCAGGAGGGTTAGTAATCAGCCCCAGCATTTT.

This clonotype occurred a few times. The rearrangement links TRBV6-2 or TRBV6-3 to TRBJ2-3; D is uncertain. Trimming shortened V by 5 bases and J by 4 bases, and 13 bases separated the two germline ends. The length of the CDR3 is 14 residues. Per germline, CDR1 MNHEY and CDR2 SVGEGT. The DNA for the CDR3 is TGTGCCAGCAGTGTCCCCGGATTGCCAGATACGCAGTATTTT. Residues: CASSVPGLPDTQYF.

The CDR3 sequence: CASSLGTDTNRPYGYTF. As DNA, the CDR3 is TGCGCCAGCAGCTTGGGGACAGACACTAACCGACCTTATGGCTACACCTTC. The chain carries TRBV5-1 and TRBJ1-2, with D maybe TRBD1 (6 bases). V dropped 0 bases and J dropped 5 bases, with 20 bases sitting between them. CDR1 and CDR2 from the germline V gene are SGHRS and YFSETQ. The CDR3 is 17 amino acids.

This clonotype was seen many times. The V and J genes are TRBV12-3 or TRBV12-4 and TRBJ2-7; D might be TRBD1 (5 bases). V shed 6 bases and J shed 5 bases, with 17 bases lying between them. The CDR3 sequence is 14 residues long. Here the CDR3 reads CASRLQGAGDEQYF. Here the CDR3 DNA reads TGTGCCAGCAGACTCCAGGGTGCAGGAGACGAGCAGTACTTC.

A few counts support this clonotype. The chain joins TRBV6-5 to TRBJ1-4, with unresolved D. The CDR3 has 13 amino acids. Trimming pared 7 bases from V and 5 bases from J, leaving 11 bases between. Germline values: CDR1 MNHEY, CDR2 SVGAGI. DNA of the CDR3: TGTGCCAGCAAGCGGACGGGGAATGAAAAACTGTTTTTT. Its translation: CASKRTGNEKLFF.

The J gene is TRBJ2-5, the V gene TRBV10-2; a weak D match, TRBD2 (5 bases). The CDR3 totals 13 residues. Germline loops: CDR1 WSHSY, CDR2 SAAADI. Trimming removed 0 bases from V and 7 bases from J, with 9 bases in between. CDR3 in DNA: TGCGCCAGCAGTGAGTCGAGGGTAGGGACCCAGTACTTC. Translated: CASSESRVGTQYF.

This clonotype was seen repeatedly, ten times or more. The V gene is TRBV5-1, the J gene TRBJ2-2, with 7 bases matching TRBD2. The CDR3 totals 16 residues. CDR1 SGHRS and CDR2 YFSETQ come from the germline V gene. The ends lost 2 bases at V and 3 bases at J; junction bases unmatched: 7. The CDR3 loop reads CASSLVGRGDTGELFF. The CDR3 coding sequence is TGCGCCAGCAGCTTAGTCGGACGGGGGGACACCGGGGAGCTGTTTTTT. The full variable domain, rest sourced from reference TRBV5-1 and TRBJ2-2, is KAGVTQTPRYLIKTRGQQVTLSCSPISGHRSVSWYQQTPGQGLQFLFEYFSETQRNKGNFPGRFSGRQFSNSRSEMNVSTLELGDSALYLCASSLVGRGDTGELFFGEGSRLTVL.

This clonotype was detected ten times or more. The rearrangement links TRBV6-5 to TRBJ2-7, with TRBD1 matching over 9 bases. CDR3 size: 14 residues. Per the germline V gene, CDR1 is MNHEY and CDR2 is SVGAGI. J lost 2 bases, V lost 6 bases, and 5 bases had no gene match. CDR3 residues: CASSHGTGTYEQYF. The CDR3 bases are TGTGCCAGCAGCCACGGGACAGGGACCTACGAGCAGTACTTC.

This clonotype turned up a few times. The chain couples TRBV20-1 to TRBJ2-3, with 13 positions matching TRBD2. V dropped 0 bases and J dropped 0; count of bases not matched to a gene: 6. This CDR3 has 18 amino acids. Germline V gives CDR1 DFQATT, CDR2 SNEGSKA (reference sequence). This chain's CDR3 is CSARDQLAGGTSTDTQYF. CDR3 coding DNA: TGCAGTGCTAGAGATCAACTAGCGGGGGGGACTAGCACAGATACGCAGTATTTT.

The genes are TRBV5-6 and TRBJ1-2; the match to TRBD1 covers 9 bases. The CDR3 is 15 residues long. CDR1 and CDR2 from the germline V gene are SGHDT and YYEEEE. The ends lost 2 bases at V and 3 bases at J; junction bases unmatched: 5. CDR3 DNA sequence: TGTGCCAGCAGCTTAACAGGGGGCGCATACTATGGCTACACCTTC. Protein sequence: CASSLTGGAYYGYTF.

The chain couples TRBV7-9 to TRBJ2-7; D is uncertain. The CDR3 is made up of 14 amino acids. V lost 6 bases to trimming and J lost 5 bases, with 17 bases between them. The germline CDR1 and CDR2 sequences are SEHNR and FQNEAQ (reference sequence). CDR3 bases: TGTGCCAGCAGAAAACTTGGGGTCTCGAACGAGCAGTACTTC. Protein product: CASRKLGVSNEQYF.

Ten or more counts support this clonotype. This chain joins TRBV28 and TRBJ2-7; D is possibly TRBD1 (6 bases). Germline V gene data show CDR1 as MDHEN and CDR2 as SYDVKM. CDR3 length equals 14 residues. Trimming took 6 bases from V and 2 from J, leaving 14 bases between them. The CDR3 DNA is TGTGCCAGCAGCTACAGGGTAGAGACCTACGAGCAGTACTTC. This gives the protein CASSYRVETYEQYF. The variable domain in full, with the rest retrieved from reference TRBV28 and TRBJ2-7, is DVKVTQSSRYLVKRTGEKVFLECVQDMDHENMFWYRQDPGLGLRLIYFSYDVKMKEKGDIPEGYSVSREKKERFSLILESASTNQTSMYLCASSYRVETYEQYFGPGTRLTVT.

In its sample, this clonotype was seen many times. This rearrangement joins TRBV7-9 to TRBJ2-1; maybe TRBD1 (5 bases). The germline V gene has CDR1 SEHNR and CDR2 FQNEAQ (reference sequence). This CDR3 is built from 15 residues. V was cut by 1 base and J by 9 bases, with 16 bases left in between. As DNA, the CDR3 is TGTGCCAGCAGCTTAGTAGGGGCCGGTCATCCTGAGCAGTTCTTC. As protein: CASSLVGAGHPEQFF.

This clonotype was observed at least ten times. The rearrangement links TRBV10-3 to TRBJ1-1, with 7 bases matching TRBD1. Germline values: CDR1 ENHRY, CDR2 SYGVKD. The CDR3 covers 17 residues. J gave up 1 base and V 3 bases, and 11 bases lay outside the gene matches. This CDR3 is CAISDQQGRQGNTEAFF. The CDR3 nucleotides are TGTGCCATCAGTGACCAACAGGGGCGGCAGGGGAACACTGAAGCTTTCTTT.

This chain joins TRBV5-1 and TRBJ2-1, with 9 bases matching TRBD1. J was trimmed by 4 bases and V by 3 bases; bases with no gene match: 2. This CDR3 is 14 amino acids long. CDR1 SGHRS and CDR2 YFSETQ come from the germline V gene. The CDR3 nucleotides read TGCGCCAGCAGCTCTGGACAGGGGTACAATGAGCAGTTCTTC. Translating it yields CASSSGQGYNEQFF.

This clonotype came up many times. The CDR3 sequence is CASSPRTGAYEQYF. CDR3 DNA sequence: TGTGCCAGCAGTCCACGGACAGGGGCCTACGAGCAGTACTTC. V is TRBV27 and J is TRBJ2-7; 9 nucleotides match TRBD1. The CDR3 is made up of 14 amino acids. Germline CDR1 reads MNHEY; CDR2 reads SMNVEV (reference sequence). The junction had 4 bases not matched to a gene; V was cut back by 5 bases and J by 2 bases.

This clonotype came up many times. The gene calls are TRBV29-1 and TRBJ2-1, with D possibly matching TRBD1 (6 bases). CDR1 is SQVTM and CDR2 is ANQGSEA in the germline V gene. Trimming left V 3 bases short and J 6 bases short, with 9 bases between. The CDR3 has 12 residues. The CDR3 loop reads CSVDPRGNEQFF. Here the CDR3 DNA reads TGCAGCGTTGATCCCAGGGGCAATGAGCAGTTCTTC.

The J gene is TRBJ1-6, the V gene TRBV20-1; D unresolved. V lost 5 bases to trimming and J lost 1 base, with 27 bases between them. The CDR3 is 20 residues long. The germline gives CDR1 DFQATT, CDR2 SNEGSKA (reference sequence). The CDR3 loop is CSAQMGNSRSYRSYNSPLHF. CDR3 coding DNA: TGCAGTGCTCAGATGGGGAACAGCCGTAGTTATAGGTCCTATAATTCACCCCTCCACTTT.

Note on this clonotype: The junction and the germline gene differ at one end; a read error may be behind it. The chain combines TRBV28 with TRBJ2-6; 7 bases match TRBD2. The CDR3 loop spans 16 amino acids. Germline V lookup: CDR1 MDHEN, CDR2 SYDVKM. In DNA, the CDR3 is TGTGCCAGCAGTTTAGCGGGGGTCTCTGGGGCCAACGTCATGACTTTC. It specifies CASSLAGVSGANVMTF.

CDR3 residues: CASSLGIRGNTEAFF. CDR3 coding DNA: TGTGCCAGCAGCTTAGGTATCAGGGGGAACACTGAAGCTTTCTTT. The rearrangement uses TRBV7-9 and TRBJ1-1, with D possibly TRBD1 on 6 matching bases. The germline V gene encodes CDR1 SEHNR and CDR2 FQNEAQ (reference sequence). V lost 1 base and J lost 1, with 10 bases in between. The CDR3 totals 15 residues.

At least ten counts were recorded for this clonotype. The V and J genes are TRBV7-8 and TRBJ2-7, with D hard to call. The germline CDR1 and CDR2 sequences are SGHVS and FQNEAQ. The length of the CDR3 is 14 residues. Between the trimmed V and J ends, which lost 5 bases and 3 bases, there was a span of 14 bases. The chain's CDR3 is CASSPSTSGYEQYV. CDR3 sequence (DNA): TGTGCCAGCAGCCCTTCCACCTCCGGCTACGAGCAGTACGTC.

The chain recombines TRBV7-2 with TRBJ2-5; a weak D match, TRBD1 (6 bases). Germline CDR1 and CDR2: SGHTA and FQGNSA. Trimming stripped 0 bases from V and 0 bases from J, with 8 bases between. There are 15 residues in the CDR3. As DNA, the CDR3 is TGTGCCAGCAGCTTAGCGGGGGCATACCAAGAGACCCAGTACTTC. Amino acid sequence: CASSLAGAYQETQYF. The full variable domain, in which reference TRBV7-2 and TRBJ2-5 provide the parts outside the CDR3, is GAGVSQSPSNKVTEKGKDVELRCDPISGHTALYWYRQSLGQGLEFLIYFQGNSAPDKSGLPSDRFSAERTGGSVSTLTIQRTQQEDSAVYLCASSLAGAYQETQYFGPGTRLLVL.

V usage is TRBV12-5 and J usage is TRBJ1-2; D is ambiguous. CDR3 size: 14 residues. Per the germline V gene, CDR1 is LGHNT and CDR2 is FRNRAP. V lost 6 bases and J lost 7, with 18 bases in between. DNA for the CDR3: TGTGCTAGTGGCCCTCCCGGGAGGGAGGTTGGCTACACCTTC. Translated: CASGPPGREVGYTF.

This clonotype was seen a handful of times. This rearrangement joins TRBV7-2 to TRBJ2-2; D might be TRBD2 (5 bases). The CDR3 is 14 residues long. Trimming took 3 bases from V and 7 from J, leaving 12 bases between them. CDR1 SGHTA and CDR2 FQGNSA come from the germline V gene. The CDR3 DNA is TGTGCCAGCAGCTTTAGAGGACTTTTCGGGGAGCTGTTTTTT. Translating it yields CASSFRGLFGELFF. Supplemented by reference TRBV7-2 and TRBJ2-2, the full variable domain reads GAGVSQSPSNKVTEKGKDVELRCDPISGHTALYWYRQSLGQGLEFLIYFQGNSAPDKSGLPSDRFSAERTGGSVSTLTIQRTQQEDSAVYLCASSFRGLFGELFFGEGSRLTVL.

CDR3 loop: CSASRIGVIGNTIYF. The CDR3 nucleotides are TGCAGTGCTAGCCGTATAGGGGTCATTGGAAACACCATATATTTT. V and J are TRBV20-1 and TRBJ1-3; D is perhaps TRBD1 (5 bases). Germline assignment: CDR1 DFQATT and CDR2 SNEGSKA (reference sequence). V gave up 3 bases and J gave up 3 bases, with 15 bases separating them. CDR3 size: 15 residues.

This clonotype has a handful of counts. The J gene is TRBJ2-3, the V gene TRBV6-5; perhaps TRBD1 as D (5 bases). Per the germline V gene, CDR1 is MNHEY and CDR2 is SVGAGI. The CDR3 has 12 amino acids. Trimming stripped 2 bases from V and 6 bases from J, with 6 bases between. The CDR3 sequence: CASSYKGDTQYF. The CDR3, as DNA: TGTGCCAGCAGTTACAAGGGGGATACGCAGTATTTT.

The chain couples TRBV5-4 to TRBJ1-2; D might be TRBD1 (5 bases). The germline gives CDR1 SGHNT, CDR2 YYREEE (reference sequence). V was pared by 0 bases and J by 3 bases, with 12 bases between. The CDR3 loop spans 15 amino acids. The chain's CDR3 is CASSLVREVDYGYTF. As DNA, the CDR3 is TGTGCCAGCAGCTTGGTCAGGGAGGTTGACTATGGCTACACCTTC.